The TCR beta chain described here comes from a study of T cell responses to AZD1222 COVID-19 vaccine. Study-wide results and limits: Only after the peak T cell response were repertoires sampled.

Clones were sequenced by immunoSEQ multiplex PCR, and TCRdb holds only the in-frame ones, with some missing. The table lists 25,000 or so clones, over 75% of them singletons. About this clone itself: The antigen is not known.

Germline values: CDR1 SGHRS, CDR2 YFSETQ. This CDR3 comprises 15 residues. The V gene lost 3 bases and the J gene lost 2 bases, with 13 bases spanning the gap. The J gene is TRBJ2-3, the V gene TRBV5-1; a weak D match, TRBD1 (6 bases). Sequenced here: peripheral blood, sampled 28 days after the second AZD1222 dose. This receptor was identified in an adult who received the AZD1222 COVID-19 vaccine. CDR3 bases: TGCGCCAGCAGCTGGGCGGACAGTAACACAGATACGCAGTATTTT. Translating it yields CASSWADSNTDTQYF.